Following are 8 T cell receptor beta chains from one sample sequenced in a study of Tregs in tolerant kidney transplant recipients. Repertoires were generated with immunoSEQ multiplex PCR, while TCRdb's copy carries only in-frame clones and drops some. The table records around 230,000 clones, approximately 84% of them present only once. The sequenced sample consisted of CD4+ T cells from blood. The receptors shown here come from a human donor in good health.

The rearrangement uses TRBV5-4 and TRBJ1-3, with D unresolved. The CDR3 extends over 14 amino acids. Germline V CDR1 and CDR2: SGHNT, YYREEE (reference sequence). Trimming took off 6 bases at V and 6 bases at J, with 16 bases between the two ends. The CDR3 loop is CASKQTEIANTIYF. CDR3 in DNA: TGTGCCAGCAAACAAACGGAGATAGCAAACACCATATATTTT.

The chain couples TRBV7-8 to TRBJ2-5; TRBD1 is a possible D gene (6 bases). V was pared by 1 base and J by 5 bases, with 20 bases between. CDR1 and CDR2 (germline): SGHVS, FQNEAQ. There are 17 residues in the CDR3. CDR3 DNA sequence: TGTGCCAGCAGCTTAGAACGGGCAGTGGGGGCCTTTGAGACCCAGTACTTC. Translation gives CASSLERAVGAFETQYF.

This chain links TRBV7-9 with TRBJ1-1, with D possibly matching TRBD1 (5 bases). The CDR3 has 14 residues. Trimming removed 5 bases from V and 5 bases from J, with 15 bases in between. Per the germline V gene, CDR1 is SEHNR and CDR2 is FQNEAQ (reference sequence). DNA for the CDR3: TGTGCCAGCAGCCTACAGGCCTCGGTGACTGAAGCTTTCTTT. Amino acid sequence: CASSLQASVTEAFF.

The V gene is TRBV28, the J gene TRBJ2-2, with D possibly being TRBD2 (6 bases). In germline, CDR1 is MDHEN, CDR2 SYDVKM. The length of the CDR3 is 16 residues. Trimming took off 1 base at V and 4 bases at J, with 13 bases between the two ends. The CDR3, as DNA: TGTGCCAGCAGTTTATCTCTACTCGGGGGCACCGGGGAGCTGTTTTTT. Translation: CASSLSLLGGTGELFF.

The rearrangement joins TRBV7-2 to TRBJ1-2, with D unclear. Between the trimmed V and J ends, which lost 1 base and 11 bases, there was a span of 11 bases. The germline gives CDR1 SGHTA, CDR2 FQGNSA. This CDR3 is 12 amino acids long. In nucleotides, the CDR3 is TGTGCCAGCAGCTTAGTTGGCAGTGGTTACACCTTC. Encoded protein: CASSLVGSGYTF.

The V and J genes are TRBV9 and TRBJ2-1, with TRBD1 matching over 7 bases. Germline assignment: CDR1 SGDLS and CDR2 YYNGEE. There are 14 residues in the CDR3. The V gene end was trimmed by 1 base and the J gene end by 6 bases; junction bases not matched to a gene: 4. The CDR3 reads CASSVQTGSNEQFF. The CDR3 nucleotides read TGTGCCAGCAGCGTACAGACAGGGAGCAATGAGCAGTTCTTC.

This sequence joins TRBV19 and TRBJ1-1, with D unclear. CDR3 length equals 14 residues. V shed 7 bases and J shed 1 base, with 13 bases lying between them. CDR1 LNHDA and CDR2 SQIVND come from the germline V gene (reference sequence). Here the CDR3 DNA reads TGTGCCAGTACTCCTCGCCGAGGGAACACTGAAGCTTTCTTT. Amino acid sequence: CASTPRRGNTEAFF.

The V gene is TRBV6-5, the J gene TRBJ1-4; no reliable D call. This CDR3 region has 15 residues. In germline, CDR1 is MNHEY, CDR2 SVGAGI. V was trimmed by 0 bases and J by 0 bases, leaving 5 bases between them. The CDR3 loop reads CASSYSGSTNEKLFF. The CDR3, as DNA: TGTGCCAGCAGTTACTCAGGCTCAACTAATGAAAAACTGTTTTTT.